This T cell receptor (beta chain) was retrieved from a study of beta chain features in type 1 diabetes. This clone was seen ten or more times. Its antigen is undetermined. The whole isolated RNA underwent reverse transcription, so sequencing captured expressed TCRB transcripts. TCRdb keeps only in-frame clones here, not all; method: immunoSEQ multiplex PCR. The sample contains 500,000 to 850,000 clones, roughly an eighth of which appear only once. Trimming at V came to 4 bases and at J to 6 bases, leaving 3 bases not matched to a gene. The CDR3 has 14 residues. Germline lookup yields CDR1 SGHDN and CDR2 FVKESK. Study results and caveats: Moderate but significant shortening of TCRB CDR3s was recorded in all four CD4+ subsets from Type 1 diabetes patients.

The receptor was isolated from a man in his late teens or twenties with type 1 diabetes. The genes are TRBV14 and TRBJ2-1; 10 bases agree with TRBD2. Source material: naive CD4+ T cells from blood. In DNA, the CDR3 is TGTGCCAGCAGCCTACTAGCGGGACTCAATGAGCAGTTCTTC. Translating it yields CASSLLAGLNEQFF.